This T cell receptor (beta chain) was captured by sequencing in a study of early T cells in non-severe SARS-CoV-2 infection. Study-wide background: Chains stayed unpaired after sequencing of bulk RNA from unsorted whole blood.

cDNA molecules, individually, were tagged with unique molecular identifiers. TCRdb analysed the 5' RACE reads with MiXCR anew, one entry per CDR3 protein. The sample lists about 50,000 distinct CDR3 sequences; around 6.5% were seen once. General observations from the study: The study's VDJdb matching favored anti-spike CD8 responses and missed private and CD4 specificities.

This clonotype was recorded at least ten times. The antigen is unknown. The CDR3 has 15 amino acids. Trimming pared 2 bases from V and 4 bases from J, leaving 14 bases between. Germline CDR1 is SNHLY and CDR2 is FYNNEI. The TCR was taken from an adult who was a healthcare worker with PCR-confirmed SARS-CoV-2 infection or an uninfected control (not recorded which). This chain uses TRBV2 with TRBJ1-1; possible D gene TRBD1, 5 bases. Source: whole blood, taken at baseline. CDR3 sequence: CASSELGGRRTEAFF. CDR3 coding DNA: TGTGCCAGCAGTGAATTGGGGGGTAGGCGCACTGAAGCTTTCTTT.